This T cell receptor beta chain stems from a study of identical twins. MiXCR, run by TCRdb on the 5' RACE reads, gives a single entry per CDR3 protein. The sample includes fewer than 250,000 distinct CDR3 sequences, approximately 16% seen only once; the top ten take 35% to 50%. Findings of the study overall: In cord blood, abundant beta clonotypes had fewer insertions; memory showed no trend.

Turning to this clonotype: Antigen unknown.

The sample was also reused in another study, on T cells expressing NK-cell markers. That source adds: Among CD8+ T cells from about six donors, dominant NKG2C+ clonotypes accounted for roughly 1.0-7.0%. Whether expanded NKG2C-expressing T cell clones recognize HCMV is unknown.

This receptor was identified in a young woman in good health. Sequenced: CD8+ T cells sorted from blood.

CDR3 in amino acids: CASSLAGFSYNEQFF. In DNA form, the CDR3 reads TGTGCCAGCAGTTTAGCAGGGTTCTCCTACAATGAGCAGTTCTTC. The chain links TRBV6-5 to TRBJ2-1; D may be TRBD1 (5 bases). The germline V gene encodes CDR1 MNHEY and CDR2 SVGAGI. V shed 4 bases and J shed 0 bases, with 10 bases lying between them. This CDR3 spans 15 amino acids.